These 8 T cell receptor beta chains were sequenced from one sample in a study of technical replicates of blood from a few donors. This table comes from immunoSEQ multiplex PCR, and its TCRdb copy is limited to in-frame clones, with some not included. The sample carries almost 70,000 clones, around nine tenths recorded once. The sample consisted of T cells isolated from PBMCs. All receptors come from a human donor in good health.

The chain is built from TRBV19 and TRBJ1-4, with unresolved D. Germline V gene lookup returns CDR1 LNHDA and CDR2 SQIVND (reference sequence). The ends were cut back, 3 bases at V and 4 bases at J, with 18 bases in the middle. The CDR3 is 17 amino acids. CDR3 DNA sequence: TGTGCCAGTAGTATGGCAGAATTTGGGAGCCTTAATGAAAAACTGTTTTTT. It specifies CASSMAEFGSLNEKLFF.

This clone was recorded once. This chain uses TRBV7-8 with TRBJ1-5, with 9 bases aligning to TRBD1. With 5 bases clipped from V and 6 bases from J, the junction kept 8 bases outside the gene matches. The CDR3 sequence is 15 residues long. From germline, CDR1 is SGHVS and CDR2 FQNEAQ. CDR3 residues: CASSNRDRATQPQHF. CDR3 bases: TGTGCCAGCAGCAACCGGGACAGGGCTACTCAGCCCCAGCATTTT.

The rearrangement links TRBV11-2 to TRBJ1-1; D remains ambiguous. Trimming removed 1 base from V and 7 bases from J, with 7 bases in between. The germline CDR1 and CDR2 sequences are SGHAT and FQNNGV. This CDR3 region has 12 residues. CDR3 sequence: CASSLGQYEAFF. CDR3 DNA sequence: TGTGCCAGCAGCTTAGGCCAGTATGAAGCTTTCTTT. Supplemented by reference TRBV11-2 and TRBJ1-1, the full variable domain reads EAGVAQSPRYKIIEKRQSVAFWCNPISGHATLYWYQQILGQGPKLLIQFQNNGVVDDSQLPKDRFSAERLKGVDSTLKIQPAKLEDSAVYLCASSLGQYEAFFGQGTRLTVV.

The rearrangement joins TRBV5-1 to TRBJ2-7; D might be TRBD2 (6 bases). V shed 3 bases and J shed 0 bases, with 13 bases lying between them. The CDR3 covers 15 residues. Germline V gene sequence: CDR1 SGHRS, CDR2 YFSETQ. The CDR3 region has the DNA TGCGCCAGCAGCTCCTCTAGCGCCAGCTCCTACGAGCAGTACTTC. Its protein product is CASSSSSASSYEQYF.

The CDR3 here is CASSPRTGEEKLFF. CDR3 bases: TGCGCCAGCAGCCCCCGAACAGGGGAGGAAAAACTGTTTTTT. The chain links TRBV4-1 to TRBJ1-4; TRBD1 agrees at 7 bases. Germline V lookup: CDR1 MGHRA, CDR2 YSYEKL. Trimming took 4 bases from V and 8 from J; bases not matched to a gene: 7. The length of the CDR3 is 14 residues.

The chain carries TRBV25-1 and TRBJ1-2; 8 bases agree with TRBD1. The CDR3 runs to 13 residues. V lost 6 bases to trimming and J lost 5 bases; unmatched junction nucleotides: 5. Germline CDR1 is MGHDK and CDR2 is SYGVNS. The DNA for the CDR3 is TGTGCCAGCAGGGGACAGGAATTTTATGGCTACACCTTC. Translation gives CASRGQEFYGYTF.

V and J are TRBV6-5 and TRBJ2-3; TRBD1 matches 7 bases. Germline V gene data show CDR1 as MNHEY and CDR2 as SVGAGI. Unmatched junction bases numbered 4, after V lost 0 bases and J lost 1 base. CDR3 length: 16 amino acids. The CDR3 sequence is CASSYSTGVGTDTQYF. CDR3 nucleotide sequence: TGTGCCAGCAGTTACTCCACAGGGGTTGGCACAGATACGCAGTATTTT.

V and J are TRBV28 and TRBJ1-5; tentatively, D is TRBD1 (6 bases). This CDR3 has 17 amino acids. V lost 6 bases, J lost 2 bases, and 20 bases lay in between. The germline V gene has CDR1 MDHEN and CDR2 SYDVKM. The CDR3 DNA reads TGTGCCAGCAGCCACCCCGCTATGGGACACGGCAATCAGCCCCAGCATTTT. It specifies CASSHPAMGHGNQPQHF.